The 9 T cell receptor beta chains reported below all come from one sample, sequenced in a study of PD-1 blockade in classical Hodgkin lymphoma. Documented time point: newly diagnosed, previously untreated cHL patient sample. Magnetic negative selection was used to purify CD4+ T cells from PBMCs that had been thawed. TCRdb keeps only in-frame clones here, not all; method: immunoSEQ multiplex PCR. Seen here are about 23,000 clones, roughly 87% observed once, and the top ten hold about 0.25%. Specimen: CD4+ T cells from blood. The source is a human donor with classical Hodgkin lymphoma.

The chain joins TRBV19 to TRBJ2-7; 7 positions agree with TRBD1. With 2 bases clipped from V and 1 base from J, the junction kept 5 bases outside the gene matches. The germline CDR1 and CDR2 sequences are LNHDA and SQIVND (reference sequence). This CDR3 contains 15 residues. The CDR3 reads CASSIRTGPSYEQYF. CDR3 nucleotides: TGTGCCAGTAGTATAAGGACAGGACCGTCCTACGAGCAGTACTTC.

This clone was seen only once. The genes are TRBV7-9 and TRBJ1-5; D is ambiguous. The CDR3 has 14 amino acids. V lost 1 base, J lost 5 bases, and 9 bases lay in between. Germline CDR1 SEHNR, CDR2 FQNEAQ (reference sequence). CDR3 residues: CASSLVSGDQPQHF. The CDR3 DNA sequence: TGTGCCAGCAGCTTAGTCAGTGGCGATCAGCCCCAGCATTTT.

The CDR3 region has the DNA TGTGCCAGCTCCCCCCCTGTCCACACAGATACGCAGTATTTT. It specifies CASSPPVHTDTQYF. The chain employs TRBV18 and TRBJ2-3; D not certain. The V end lost 6 bases, the J end lost 2 bases, and 12 bases lay between the germline ends. CDR1 and CDR2 (germline): KGHSH, LQKENI. This CDR3 has 14 amino acids.

This chain links TRBV7-9 with TRBJ2-7; 10 bases fit TRBD1. With 5 bases clipped from V and 0 bases from J, the junction kept 7 bases outside the gene matches. There are 16 residues in the CDR3. The germline gives CDR1 SEHNR, CDR2 FQNEAQ (reference sequence). CDR3 DNA sequence: TGTGCCAGCAGCCTAGGACAGGGGGTACTCTCCTACGAGCAGTACTTC. Its translation is CASSLGQGVLSYEQYF.

The chain carries TRBV6-1 and TRBJ2-7, with D uncertain. The germline V gene encodes CDR1 MNHNS and CDR2 SASEGT. This CDR3 is built from 11 residues. V was shortened by 6 bases and J by 7 bases, with 10 bases between the two germline ends. Here the CDR3 DNA reads TGTGCCAGCAGAGATACTGGAGAGCAGTACTTC. Amino acids: CASRDTGEQYF.

The V and J genes are TRBV11-2 and TRBJ2-7; D is unclear. V lost 7 bases and J lost 0, with 13 bases in between. The CDR3 covers 14 residues. Germline V gene data show CDR1 as SGHAT and CDR2 as FQNNGV. CDR3 nucleotide sequence: TGTGCCAGCACCTCCGAGACGACCTCCTACGAGCAGTACTTC. Amino acids: CASTSETTSYEQYF.

The V gene is TRBV14, the J gene TRBJ1-1; possible D gene TRBD1, 6 bases. This CDR3 has 17 residues. Germline CDR1 is SGHDN and CDR2 is FVKESK. Trimming removed 1 base from V and 0 bases from J, with 15 bases in between. CDR3 nucleotides: TGTGCCAGCAGCCAAGCCTTCTCCGGGACACTGAACACTGAAGCTTTCTTT. Translating it yields CASSQAFSGTLNTEAFF.

This chain joins TRBV2 and TRBJ2-1, with 12 positions matching TRBD2. CDR1 SNHLY and CDR2 FYNNEI come from the germline V gene. The CDR3 has 15 residues. J gave up 10 bases and V 4 bases, and 8 bases lay outside the gene matches. Here the CDR3 reads CASSVLAGGPPEQFF. The CDR3 region has the DNA TGTGCCAGCAGTGTACTAGCGGGGGGCCCACCAGAGCAGTTCTTC.

The chain employs TRBV6-5 and TRBJ1-2, with TRBD1 as a possible D gene (6 bases). The CDR3 extends over 16 amino acids. Trimming took 0 bases from V and 4 from J, leaving 15 bases between them. Germline V gene lookup returns CDR1 MNHEY and CDR2 SVGAGI. As DNA, the CDR3 is TGTGCCAGCAGTTACTCGTCGTCCGGACAGTTCTATGGCTACACCTTC. This translates into CASSYSSSGQFYGYTF.